This TCR beta chain comes out of a study of cytomegalovirus exposure and HLA in healthy donors. Study overall: Unique TCR beta sequences numbering approximately 100 million came from 190 million or so T cells in an earlier analysis. Most donors, roughly 77% of approximately 400 genotyped, fell in the Caucasian-associated ancestry cluster.

Of note for this clone: The target antigen is unknown.

Trimming at V came to 0 bases and at J to 5 bases, leaving 7 bases not matched to a gene. The CDR3 consists of 15 residues. CDR1 and CDR2 from the germline V gene are SGDLS and YYNGEE. Unrecorded immune exposure was likely among donors, who were nominally healthy when sampled. Broader study findings: The study listed 164 cytomegalovirus-associated TCR beta chains.

PCR amplification relied on 60 Vbeta primers (plus 13 Jbeta primers). The method was immunoSEQ multiplex PCR; TCRdb's version includes in-frame clones alone and lacks a portion of them. The repertoire includes about 160,000 clones, 75% to 85% of them detected once, and roughly 6.7% sits in the top ten. The chain joins TRBV9 to TRBJ1-2; 7 nucleotides match TRBD1. Material: PBMCs. This TCR was recovered from a man in his forties or fifties in good health and CMV-seropositive. CDR3 in amino acids: CASSVDRGNLYGYTF. The CDR3 DNA reads TGTGCCAGCAGCGTAGACAGGGGTAACCTATATGGCTACACCTTC. The full variable domain, with the rest looked up from reference TRBV9 and TRBJ1-2, is DSGVTQTPKHLITATGQRVTLRCSPRSGDLSVYWYQQSLDQGLQFLIQYYNGEERAKGNILERFSAQQFPDLHSELNLSSLELGDSALYFCASSVDRGNLYGYTFGSGTRLTVV.